The next 3 T cell receptor beta chains were all read from a single sample in a study of blood T cell repertoires in COVID-19. Assay: immunoSEQ multiplex PCR; the TCRdb copy retains only in-frame clones and omits some. This repertoire shows more than 300,000 clones, 88% found once; its top ten account for about 7%. Input material: peripheral blood. The source of these receptors is a woman between 70 and 85 years old with COVID-19, enrolled during active disease.

This chain uses TRBV7-9 with TRBJ2-5; D is undetermined. Germline CDR1 is SEHNR and CDR2 is FQNEAQ (reference sequence). This CDR3 has 11 amino acids. The V and J ends lost 8 bases and 5 bases respectively, with 9 bases between them. The CDR3 coding sequence is TGTGCCAGCGCTTGGAGTGAGACCCAGTACTTC. Its translation: CASAWSETQYF.

The chain is built from TRBV7-8 and TRBJ2-5, with TRBD2 identical over 13 bases. The V segment lost 5 bases and the J segment 5 bases; nucleotides outside the gene matches: 8. CDR1 and CDR2 (germline): SGHVS, FQNEAQ. There are 16 residues in the CDR3. The CDR3 reads CASSDQLAGGLETQYF. In DNA form, the CDR3 reads TGTGCCAGCAGCGACCAACTAGCGGGGGGGCTGGAGACCCAGTACTTC.

The V and J genes are TRBV6-6 and TRBJ1-5; the match to TRBD1 covers 10 bases. Trimming removed 2 bases from V and 2 bases from J; junction bases left unmatched: 3. CDR3 length equals 16 residues. CDR1 and CDR2 (germline): MNHNY, SVGAGI (reference sequence). CDR3 loop: CASSYTGQGGNQPQHF. CDR3 nucleotide sequence: TGTGCCAGCAGTTACACCGGACAGGGGGGCAATCAGCCCCAGCATTTT.